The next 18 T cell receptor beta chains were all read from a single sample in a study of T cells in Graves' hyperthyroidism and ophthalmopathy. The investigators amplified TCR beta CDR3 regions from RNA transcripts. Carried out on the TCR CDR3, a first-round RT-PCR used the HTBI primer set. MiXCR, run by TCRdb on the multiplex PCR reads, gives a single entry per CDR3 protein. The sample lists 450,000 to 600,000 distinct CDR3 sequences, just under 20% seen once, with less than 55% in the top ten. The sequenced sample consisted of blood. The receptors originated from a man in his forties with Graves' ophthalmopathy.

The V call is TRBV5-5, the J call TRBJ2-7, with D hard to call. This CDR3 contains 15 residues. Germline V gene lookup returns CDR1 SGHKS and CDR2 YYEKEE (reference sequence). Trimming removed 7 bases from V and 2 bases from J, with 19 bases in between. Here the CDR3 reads CASSSAATSPYEQYF. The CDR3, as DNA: TGTGCCAGCTCCTCCGCGGCGACCTCCCCCTACGAGCAGTACTTC.

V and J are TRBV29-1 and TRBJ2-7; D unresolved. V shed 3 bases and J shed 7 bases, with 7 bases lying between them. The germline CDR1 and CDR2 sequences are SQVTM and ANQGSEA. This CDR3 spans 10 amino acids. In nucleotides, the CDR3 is TGCAGCGTTGAGGTGGGGGAGCAGTACTTC. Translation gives CSVEVGEQYF.

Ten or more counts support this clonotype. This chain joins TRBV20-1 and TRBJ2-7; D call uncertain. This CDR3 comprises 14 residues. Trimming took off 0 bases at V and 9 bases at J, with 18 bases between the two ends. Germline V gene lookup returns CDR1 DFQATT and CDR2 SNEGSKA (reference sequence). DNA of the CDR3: TGCAGTGCTAGAGATCTGAGGCCAAACATCAGGCAGTACTTC. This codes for CSARDLRPNIRQYF.

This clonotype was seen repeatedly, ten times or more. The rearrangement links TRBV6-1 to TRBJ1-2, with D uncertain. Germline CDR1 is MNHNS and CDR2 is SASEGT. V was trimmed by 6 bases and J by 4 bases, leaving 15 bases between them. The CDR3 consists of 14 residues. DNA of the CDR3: TGTGCCAGCAGCAGTCGAGGCCTCGGCTATGGCTACACCTTC. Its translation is CASSSRGLGYGYTF.

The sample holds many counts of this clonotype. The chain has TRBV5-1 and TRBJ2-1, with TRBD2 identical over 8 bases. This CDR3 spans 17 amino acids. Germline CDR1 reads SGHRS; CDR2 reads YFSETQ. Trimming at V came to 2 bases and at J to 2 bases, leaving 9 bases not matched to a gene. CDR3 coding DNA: TGCGCCAGCAGCTTTCGGGAGTCGGGGGGGCCCTACAATGAGCAGTTCTTC. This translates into CASSFRESGGPYNEQFF.

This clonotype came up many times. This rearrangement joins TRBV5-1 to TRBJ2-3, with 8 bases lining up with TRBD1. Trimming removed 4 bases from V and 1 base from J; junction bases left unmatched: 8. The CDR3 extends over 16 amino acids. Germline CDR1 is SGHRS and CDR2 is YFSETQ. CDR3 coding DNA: TGCGCCAGCAGCCTCCGGACAGGGAAGGGCACAGATACGCAGTATTTT. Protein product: CASSLRTGKGTDTQYF.

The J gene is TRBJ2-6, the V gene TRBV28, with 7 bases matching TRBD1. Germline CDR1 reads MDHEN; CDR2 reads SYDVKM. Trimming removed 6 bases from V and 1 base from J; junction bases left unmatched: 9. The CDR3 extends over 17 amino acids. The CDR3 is CASRPTGLKSGANVLTF. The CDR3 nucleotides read TGTGCCAGCAGGCCGACAGGGCTAAAATCTGGGGCCAACGTCCTGACTTTC.

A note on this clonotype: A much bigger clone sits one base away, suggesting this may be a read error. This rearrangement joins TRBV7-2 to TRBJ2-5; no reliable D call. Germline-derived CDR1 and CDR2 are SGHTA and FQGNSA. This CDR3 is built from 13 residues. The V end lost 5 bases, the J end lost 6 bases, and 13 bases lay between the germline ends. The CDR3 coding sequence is TGTGCCAGCAGCGATATCGGGCGGCAGACCCAGTACTTC. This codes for CASSDIGRQTQYF.

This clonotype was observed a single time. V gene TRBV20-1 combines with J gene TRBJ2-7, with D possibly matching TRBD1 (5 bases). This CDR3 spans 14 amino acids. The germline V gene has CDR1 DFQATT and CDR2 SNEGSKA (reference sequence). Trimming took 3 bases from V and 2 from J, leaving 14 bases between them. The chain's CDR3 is CSASLPGWAYEQYF. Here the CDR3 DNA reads TGCAGTGCTAGTCTTCCAGGGTGGGCCTACGAGCAGTACTTC.

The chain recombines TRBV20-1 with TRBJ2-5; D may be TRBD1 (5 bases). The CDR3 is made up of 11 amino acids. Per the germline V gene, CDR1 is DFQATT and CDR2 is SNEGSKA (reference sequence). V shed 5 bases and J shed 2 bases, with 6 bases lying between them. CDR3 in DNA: TGCAGTGCTCAGGGTCAAGAGACCCAGTACTTC. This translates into CSAQGQETQYF.

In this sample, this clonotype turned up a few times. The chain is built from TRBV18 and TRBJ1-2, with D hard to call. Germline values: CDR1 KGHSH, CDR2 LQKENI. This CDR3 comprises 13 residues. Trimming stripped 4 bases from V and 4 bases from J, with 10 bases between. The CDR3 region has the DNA TGTGCCAGCTCACAGGAAGAGCTCTATGGCTACACCTTC. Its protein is CASSQEELYGYTF. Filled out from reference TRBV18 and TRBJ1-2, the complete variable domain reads NAGVMQNPRHLVRRRGQEARLRCSPMKGHSHVYWYRQLPEEGLKFMVYLQKENIIDESGMPKERFSAEFPKEGPSILRIQQVVRGDSAAYFCASSQEELYGYTFGSGTRLTVV.

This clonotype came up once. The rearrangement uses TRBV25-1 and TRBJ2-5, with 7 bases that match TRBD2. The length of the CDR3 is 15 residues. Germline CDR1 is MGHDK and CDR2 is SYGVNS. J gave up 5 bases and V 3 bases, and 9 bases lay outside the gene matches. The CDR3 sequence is CASSDLGRGFETQYF. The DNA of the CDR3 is TGTGCCAGCAGTGATTTGGGGAGGGGTTTTGAGACCCAGTACTTC.

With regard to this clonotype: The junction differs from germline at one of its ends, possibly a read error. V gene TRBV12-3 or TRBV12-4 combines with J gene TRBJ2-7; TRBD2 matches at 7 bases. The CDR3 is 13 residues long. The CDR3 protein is CASSLDQGRAPWF. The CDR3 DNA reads TGTGCCAGCAGTTTAGATCAAGGGAGGGCCCCCTGGTTC.

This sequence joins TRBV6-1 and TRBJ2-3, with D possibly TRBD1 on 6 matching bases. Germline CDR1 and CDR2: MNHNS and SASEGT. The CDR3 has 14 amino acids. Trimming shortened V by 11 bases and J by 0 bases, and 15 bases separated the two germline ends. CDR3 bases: TGTGCCGCTCGCAGGGACACTAGCACAGATACGCAGTATTTT. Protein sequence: CAARRDTSTDTQYF.

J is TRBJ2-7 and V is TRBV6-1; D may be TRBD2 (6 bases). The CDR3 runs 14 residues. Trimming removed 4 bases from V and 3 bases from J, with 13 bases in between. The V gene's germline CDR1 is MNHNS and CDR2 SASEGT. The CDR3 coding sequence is TGTGCCAGCAGTGGCGCCGGGACTGACTACGAGCAGTACTTC. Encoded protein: CASSGAGTDYEQYF.

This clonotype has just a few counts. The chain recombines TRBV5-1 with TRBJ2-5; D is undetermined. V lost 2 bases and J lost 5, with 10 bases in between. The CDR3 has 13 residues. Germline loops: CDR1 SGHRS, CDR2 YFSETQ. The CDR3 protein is CASSLGLMETQYF. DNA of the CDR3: TGCGCCAGCAGCTTAGGGTTAATGGAGACCCAGTACTTC.

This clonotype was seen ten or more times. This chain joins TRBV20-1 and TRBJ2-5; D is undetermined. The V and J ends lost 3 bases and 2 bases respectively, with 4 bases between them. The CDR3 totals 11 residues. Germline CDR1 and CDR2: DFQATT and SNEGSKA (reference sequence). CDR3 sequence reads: CSASQQETQYF. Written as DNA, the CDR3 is TGCAGTGCTAGTCAGCAAGAGACCCAGTACTTC.

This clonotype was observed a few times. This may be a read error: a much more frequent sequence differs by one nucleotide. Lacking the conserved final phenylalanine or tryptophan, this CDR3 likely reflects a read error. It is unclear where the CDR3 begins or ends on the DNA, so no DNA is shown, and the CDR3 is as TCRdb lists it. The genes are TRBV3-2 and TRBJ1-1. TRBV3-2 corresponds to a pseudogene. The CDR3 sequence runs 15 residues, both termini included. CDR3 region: CASSQEWGINTEAFL.